The present entry profiles one T cell receptor beta chain with its context. These data come from a study of blood T cell repertoires in COVID-19. Germline V gene data show CDR1 as LGHDT and CDR2 as YNNKEL (reference sequence). The CDR3 contains 15 residues. Trimming cost V 3 bases and J 1 base, with 12 bases left between them. Authors' processing steps: Reference gene primer amplification gave nucleated cell count estimates. The data were produced by immunoSEQ multiplex PCR, yet TCRdb's version contains in-frame clones alone and is incomplete. The V and J calls and clone size were taken over from that table, and D and trimming were inferred from the DNA. The repertoire holds approximately 300,000 clones, with around 89% as singletons.

This receptor was obtained from a woman in her 40s with acute or convalescent COVID-19. Sequenced material: peripheral blood. V and J are TRBV3-1 (or the pseudogene TRBV3-2) and TRBJ1-2; the D gene is possibly TRBD1 (5 bases). The CDR3 bases are TGTGCCAGCAGCCATGTAGACAGCGTTAACTATGGCTACACCTTC. This sequence encodes CASSHVDSVNYGYTF.